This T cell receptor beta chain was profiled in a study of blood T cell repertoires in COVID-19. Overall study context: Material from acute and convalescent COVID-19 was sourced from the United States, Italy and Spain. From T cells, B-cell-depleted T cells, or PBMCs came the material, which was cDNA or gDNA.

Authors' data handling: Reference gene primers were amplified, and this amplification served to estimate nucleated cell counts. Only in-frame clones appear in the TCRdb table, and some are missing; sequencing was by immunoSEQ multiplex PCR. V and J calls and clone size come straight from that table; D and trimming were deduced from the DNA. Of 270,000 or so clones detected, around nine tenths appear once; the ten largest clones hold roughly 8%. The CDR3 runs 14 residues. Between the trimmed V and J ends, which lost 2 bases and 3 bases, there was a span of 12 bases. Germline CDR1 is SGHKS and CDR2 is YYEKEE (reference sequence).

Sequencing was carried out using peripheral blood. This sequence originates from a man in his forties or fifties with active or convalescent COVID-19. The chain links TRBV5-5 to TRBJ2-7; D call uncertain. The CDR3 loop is CASSLRVLNYEQYF. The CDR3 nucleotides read TGTGCCAGCAGCTTACGCGTCTTAAACTACGAGCAGTACTTC. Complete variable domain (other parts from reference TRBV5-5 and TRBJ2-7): DAGVTQSPTHLIKTRGQQVTLRCSPISGHKSVSWYQQVLGQGPQFIFQYYEKEERGRGNFPDRFSARQFPNYSSELNVNALLLGDSALYLCASSLRVLNYEQYFGPGTRLTVT.